This TCR beta chain was sequenced for a study of T-cell memory formation after mild COVID-19. Whole-study results and caveats: Second-wave clones reaching peak frequency on day 37 lacked confirmed SARS-CoV-2 specificity. Day 15 to 85 contractors were CD4/CD8 balanced; later expanders leaned CD4+.

Germline V gene data show CDR1 as ENHRY and CDR2 as SYGVKD. Trimming cost V 8 bases and J 0 bases, with 7 bases left between them. This CDR3 region has 13 residues. TCRdb fed the 5' RACE reads into MiXCR, producing one record per CDR3 protein. Among more than 100,000 distinct CDR3 sequences, about 17% were seen once, and the ten largest hold 5% to 5.5%. This clonotype came up a few times. Its antigen is still unknown. The chain uses TRBV10-3 and TRBJ2-2; possibly TRBD2 for D (5 bases). The specimen was PBMCs or a T cell subset sorted from them (not recorded which). The clonotype originates from a man between 18 and 29 years old who had mild COVID-19 (a few samples of this study predate the infection). Cell type and time point are not known. In nucleotides, the CDR3 is TGTGCCATCCGGGGTACGAACACCGGGGAGCTGTTTTTT. Its protein is CAIRGTNTGELFF.